This T cell receptor beta chain comes out of a study of blood T cells in healthy people across ages. The V segment lost 1 base and the J segment 1 base; nucleotides outside the gene matches: 6. CDR3 length: 17 residues. Germline CDR1 DFQATT, CDR2 SNEGSKA (reference sequence). For the second PCR, which ran for 7 to 11 cycles, a sample-barcoded 5' primer and a J-beta primer mix were used. One entry per CDR3 protein results from TCRdb running MiXCR on the 5' RACE reads. Of about 1.1 million distinct CDR3 sequences listed, 30% to 40% are singletons. Input material: blood. This receptor was identified in a man between 18 and 35 years old in good health. The chain employs TRBV20-1 and TRBJ2-1; 11 bases are shared with TRBD2. DNA for the CDR3: TGCAGTGCTAGAGCCTCTATAGCGGGGGGGTCCTACAATGAGCAGTTCTTC. Translation: CSARASIAGGSYNEQFF.